This T cell receptor (beta chain) was identified during a study of blood T cell repertoires in COVID-19. On the study more broadly: Donors in the United States, Italy and Spain gave samples during acute or convalescent COVID-19. The analysed material was cDNA or gDNA that came from T cells, B-cell-depleted T cells, or PBMCs.

Trimming left V 3 bases short and J 2 bases short, with 14 bases between. Per the germline V gene, CDR1 is LNHDA and CDR2 is SQIVND (reference sequence). The CDR3 has 16 amino acids. Sequencing used immunoSEQ multiplex PCR; TCRdb keeps in-frame clones, though not all of them. The data show more than 45,000 clones, with 91% seen just once and around 6.5% held by the top ten. The specimen was peripheral blood. The gene calls are TRBV19 and TRBJ1-5, with unresolved D. The TCR was taken from a man in his 70s with active COVID-19. The CDR3 here is CASSIIWEVGNQPQHF. In nucleotides, the CDR3 is TGTGCCAGTAGTATTATTTGGGAGGTTGGCAATCAGCCCCAGCATTTT.